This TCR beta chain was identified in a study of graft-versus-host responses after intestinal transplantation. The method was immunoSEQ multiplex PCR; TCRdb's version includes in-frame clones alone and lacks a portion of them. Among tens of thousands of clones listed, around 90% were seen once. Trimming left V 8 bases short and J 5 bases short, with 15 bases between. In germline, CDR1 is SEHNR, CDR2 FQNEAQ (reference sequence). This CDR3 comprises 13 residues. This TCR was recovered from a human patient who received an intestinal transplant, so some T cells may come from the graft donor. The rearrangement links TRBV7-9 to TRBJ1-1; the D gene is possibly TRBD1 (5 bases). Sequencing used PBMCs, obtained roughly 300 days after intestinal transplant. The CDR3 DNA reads TGTGCCAGCGGGGGAGGGTTTTATACTGAAGCTTTCTTT. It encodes CASGGGFYTEAFF. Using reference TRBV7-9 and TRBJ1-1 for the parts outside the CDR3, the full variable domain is DTGVSQNPRHKITKRGQNVTFRCDPISEHNRLYWYRQTLGQGPEFLTYFQNEAQLEKSRLLSDRFSAERPKGSFSTLEIQRTEQGDSAMYLCASGGGFYTEAFFGQGTRLTVV.